This TCR beta chain was observed in a study of Graves' ophthalmopathy and Graves' hyperthyroidism. Amplification targeted the TCR beta CDR3 regions, with RNA transcripts as the source material. RT-PCR was first run with HTBI primers, then multiplex PCR in a second round. TCRdb independently ran MiXCR on the multiplex PCR reads; one entry per CDR3 protein. In the table there are about 1.1 million distinct CDR3 sequences, 36% of which are singletons. Findings and caveats of the study: Using 13 signatures, a model distinguished ophthalmopathy from stable hyperthyroidism, reaching about 89% sensitivity and 81.08% specificity.

The CDR3 loop spans 15 amino acids. The germline V gene has CDR1 SGDLS and CDR2 YYNGEE. Trimming shortened V by 0 bases and J by 3 bases, and 12 bases separated the two germline ends. As regards this clonotype: Its antigen is unidentified.

The chain links TRBV9 to TRBJ2-5; maybe TRBD2 (6 bases). The clonotype comes from an adult man with Graves' hyperthyroidism. Sample: peripheral blood or thyroid tissue (not recorded which). In DNA, the CDR3 is TGTGCCAGCAGCGTAGGCGGAGGGACGAAAGAGACCCAGTACTTC. Encoded protein: CASSVGGGTKETQYF.